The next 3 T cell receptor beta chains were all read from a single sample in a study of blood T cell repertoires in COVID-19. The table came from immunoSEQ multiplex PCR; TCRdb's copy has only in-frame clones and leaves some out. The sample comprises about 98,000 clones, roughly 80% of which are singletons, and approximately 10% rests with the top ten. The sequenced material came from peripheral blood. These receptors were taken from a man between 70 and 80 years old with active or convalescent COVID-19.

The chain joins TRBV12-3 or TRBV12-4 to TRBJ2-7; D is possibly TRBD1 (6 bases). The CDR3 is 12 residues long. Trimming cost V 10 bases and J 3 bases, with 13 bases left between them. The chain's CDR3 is CAIKRGFYEQYF. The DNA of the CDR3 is TGTGCCATCAAAAGGGGGTTCTACGAGCAGTACTTC.

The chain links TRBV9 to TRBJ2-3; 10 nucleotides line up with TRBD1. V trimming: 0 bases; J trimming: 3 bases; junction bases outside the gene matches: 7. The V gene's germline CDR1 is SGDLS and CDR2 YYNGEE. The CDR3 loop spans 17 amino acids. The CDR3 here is CASSVAGTGVGTDTQYF. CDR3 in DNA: TGTGCCAGCAGCGTAGCGGGGACAGGGGTAGGGACAGATACGCAGTATTTT.

The CDR3 nucleotides read TGCGCCAGCAGCCAGGACAGGGGGCTGAATACGCAGTATTTT. It yields the protein CASSQDRGLNTQYF. This rearrangement joins TRBV4-3 to TRBJ2-3, with TRBD1 identical over 11 bases. Unmatched junction bases numbered 3, after V lost 3 bases and J lost 7 bases. This CDR3 spans 14 amino acids. The V gene's germline CDR1 is LGHNA and CDR2 YSLEER.